This T cell receptor (beta chain) came from a study of shared clonotypes between healthy human individuals. General study results and limits: The study's rarefaction showed incomplete sorted-subset sequencing despite large depth.

Positive CCR7 selection of CD45RO-negative cells yielded the naive CD8 cells, and terminally differentiated effector memory CD45RA+ cells were excluded. This clone was found a few times. Its antigen remains unidentified. Looked up from germline, CDR1 is LNHNV and CDR2 is YYDKDF (reference sequence). The CDR3 consists of 13 residues. V dropped 6 bases and J dropped 5 bases, with 14 bases sitting between them. Genomic DNA of every subset was divided equally among multiple immunoSEQ plates. The assay was immunoSEQ multiplex PCR, and TCRdb's table has in-frame clones only and misses some. The table includes 1.5 million to 2.5 million clones, approximately 95% detected once.

This receptor was obtained from a young man in good health. The sequenced sample was naive CD8+ T cells sorted from blood. This chain links TRBV15 with TRBJ2-7, with D uncertain. CDR3 amino acids: CATREDSVHEQYF. DNA for the CDR3: TGTGCCACCAGAGAAGACTCTGTCCACGAGCAGTACTTC.